Presented here are 10 T cell receptor beta chains from one specimen sequenced in a study of shared clonotypes between healthy human individuals. Sequencing used immunoSEQ multiplex PCR; TCRdb keeps in-frame clones, though not all of them. The sample lists 2 million to 2.5 million clones, just over 90% occurring once. Sequenced: naive CD4+ T cells from PBMCs. As for subset: CD45RA+ positively selected. These receptors were taken from a young man in good health. Some clones in this sample may be carry-over from other donors' samples.

The chain carries TRBV29-1 and TRBJ2-1, with D possibly TRBD1 on 7 matching bases. The CDR3 has 11 residues. V was clipped by 8 bases and J by 12 bases, with 17 bases between them. The germline V gene has CDR1 SQVTM and CDR2 ANQGSEA. This chain's CDR3 is CSSRRQGGQFF. CDR3 DNA sequence: TGCAGCTCACGGAGACAGGGAGGGCAGTTCTTC.

This chain joins TRBV28 and TRBJ1-2; no clear D. This CDR3 has 17 residues. Germline assignment: CDR1 MDHEN and CDR2 SYDVKM. Trimming cost V 3 bases and J 8 bases, with 25 bases left between them. The CDR3 DNA reads as TGTGCCAGCAGTTTCCCCCCCGGGAACCAAAAGGGTAAAGGCTACACCTTC. It specifies CASSFPPGNQKGKGYTF.

This clone was seen once. The chain employs TRBV30 and TRBJ2-3; D uncertain. V was clipped by 7 bases and J by 3 bases, with 8 bases between them. The CDR3 has 11 residues. CDR1 is GTSNPN and CDR2 is SVGIG in the germline V gene (reference sequence). CDR3: CAFKGTDTQYF. The CDR3 bases are TGTGCCTTCAAAGGGACAGATACGCAGTATTTT.

This sequence joins TRBV5-1 and TRBJ2-1; 7 nucleotides line up with TRBD2. The ends lost 0 bases at V and 3 bases at J; junction bases unmatched: 6. Germline lookup yields CDR1 SGHRS and CDR2 YFSETQ. The CDR3 length is 16 residues. The CDR3 bases are TGCGCCAGCAGCTTGGTGGGTAGCGGGTTCTACAATGAGCAGTTCTTC. It yields the protein CASSLVGSGFYNEQFF.

The chain employs TRBV28 and TRBJ1-1; D might be TRBD1 (5 bases). CDR3 size: 15 residues. The V gene lost 3 bases and the J gene lost 3 bases, with 14 bases spanning the gap. Germline lookup yields CDR1 MDHEN and CDR2 SYDVKM. CDR3 region: CASSFGGTGDTEAFF. CDR3 sequence (DNA): TGTGCCAGCAGTTTCGGGGGGACGGGGGACACTGAAGCTTTCTTT.

Only one count was recorded for this clone. This chain connects TRBV6-5 to TRBJ1-2; TRBD1 is a possible D gene (5 bases). V was pared by 2 bases and J by 7 bases, with 14 bases between. The CDR3 covers 14 residues. From germline, CDR1 is MNHEY and CDR2 SVGAGI. This CDR3 reads CASSYRGVRSGYTF. The DNA for the CDR3 is TGTGCCAGCAGTTACAGGGGAGTCCGAAGTGGCTACACCTTC.

The chain recombines TRBV29-1 with TRBJ2-7; the D is unclear. Trimming removed 5 bases at V and 2 bases at J, with 19 bases between. Germline V gene data show CDR1 as SQVTM and CDR2 as ANQGSEA. The CDR3 has 15 amino acids. The CDR3 reads CSVSVPAALPYEQYF. The CDR3 DNA follows: TGCAGCGTTTCGGTTCCAGCAGCCCTCCCCTACGAGCAGTACTTC.

The V call is TRBV5-1, the J call TRBJ2-1, with 9 bases lining up with TRBD2. The V gene's germline CDR1 is SGHRS and CDR2 YFSETQ. V was pared by 0 bases and J by 6 bases, with 7 bases of the junction left unmatched. This CDR3 spans 16 amino acids. The CDR3 here is CASSLESGRLVNEQFF. In DNA, the CDR3 is TGCGCCAGCAGCTTGGAGAGCGGGAGGTTAGTCAATGAGCAGTTCTTC.

The chain employs TRBV18 and TRBJ1-1; 8 bases map to TRBD1. The V gene end was trimmed by 0 bases and the J gene end by 3 bases; junction bases not matched to a gene: 3. Germline CDR1 KGHSH, CDR2 LQKENI. The CDR3 is made up of 15 amino acids. The CDR3 region is CASSPPAGGDTEAFF. In DNA form, the CDR3 reads TGTGCCAGCTCACCACCGGCAGGGGGCGACACTGAAGCTTTCTTT.

The chain joins TRBV9 to TRBJ2-7; the D gene is possibly TRBD2 (5 bases). V shed 0 bases and J shed 4 bases, with 17 bases lying between them. The CDR3 covers 16 residues. The germline gives CDR1 SGDLS, CDR2 YYNGEE. CDR3 bases: TGTGCCAGCAGCGTAGAAGCCCTAGCAGGATATTACGAGCAGTACTTC. This encodes CASSVEALAGYYEQYF.